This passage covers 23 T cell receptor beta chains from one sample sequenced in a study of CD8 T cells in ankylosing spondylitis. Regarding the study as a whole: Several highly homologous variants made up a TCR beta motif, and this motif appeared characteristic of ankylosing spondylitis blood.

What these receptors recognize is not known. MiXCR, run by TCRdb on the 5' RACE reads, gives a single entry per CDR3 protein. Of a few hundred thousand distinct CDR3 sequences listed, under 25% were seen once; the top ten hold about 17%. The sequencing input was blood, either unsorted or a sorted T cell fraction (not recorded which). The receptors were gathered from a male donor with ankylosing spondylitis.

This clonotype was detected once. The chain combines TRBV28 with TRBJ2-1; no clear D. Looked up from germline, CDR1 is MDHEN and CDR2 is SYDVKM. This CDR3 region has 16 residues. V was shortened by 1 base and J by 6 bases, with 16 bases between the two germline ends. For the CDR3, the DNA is TGTGCCAGCAGTTTATCGGCCGGCGGAATTCGCAATGAGCAGTTCTTC. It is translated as CASSLSAGGIRNEQFF.

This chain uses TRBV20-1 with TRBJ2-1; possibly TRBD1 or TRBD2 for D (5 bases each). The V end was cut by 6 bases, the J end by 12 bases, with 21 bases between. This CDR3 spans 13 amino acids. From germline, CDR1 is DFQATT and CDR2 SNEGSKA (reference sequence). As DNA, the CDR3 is TGCAGTGCCGCCGGGACCCCCGGAGTGGTGCAGTTCTTC. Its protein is CSAAGTPGVVQFF.

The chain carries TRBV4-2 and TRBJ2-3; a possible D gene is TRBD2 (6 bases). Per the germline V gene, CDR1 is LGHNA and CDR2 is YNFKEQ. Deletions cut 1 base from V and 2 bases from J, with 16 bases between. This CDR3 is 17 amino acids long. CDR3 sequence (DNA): TGTGCCAGCAGCCAAGGCGGAGGGCGGGACCTCACAGATACGCAGTATTTT. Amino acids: CASSQGGGRDLTDTQYF.

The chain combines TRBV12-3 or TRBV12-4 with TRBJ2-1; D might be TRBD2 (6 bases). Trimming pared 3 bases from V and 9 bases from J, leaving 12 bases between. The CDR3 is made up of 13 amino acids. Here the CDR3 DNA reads TGTGCCAGCAGTTTTGGACTAAAGACTGAGCAGTTCTTC. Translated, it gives CASSFGLKTEQFF.

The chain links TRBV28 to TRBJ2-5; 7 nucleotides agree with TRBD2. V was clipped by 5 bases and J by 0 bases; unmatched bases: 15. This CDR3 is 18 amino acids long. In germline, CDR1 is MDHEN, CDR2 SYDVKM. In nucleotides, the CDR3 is TGTGCCAGCAGTCGACTATCTGGGACTACCGCGTACCAAGAGACCCAGTACTTC. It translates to CASSRLSGTTAYQETQYF. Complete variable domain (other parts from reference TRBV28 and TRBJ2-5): DVKVTQSSRYLVKRTGEKVFLECVQDMDHENMFWYRQDPGLGLRLIYFSYDVKMKEKGDIPEGYSVSREKKERFSLILESASTNQTSMYLCASSRLSGTTAYQETQYFGPGTRLLVL.

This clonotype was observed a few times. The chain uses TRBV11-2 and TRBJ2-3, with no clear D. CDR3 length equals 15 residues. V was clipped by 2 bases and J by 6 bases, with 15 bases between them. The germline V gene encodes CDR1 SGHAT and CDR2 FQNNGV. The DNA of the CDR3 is TGTGCCAGCAGCTTACTCATCAGGTCGTGGGATACGCAGTATTTT. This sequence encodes CASSLLIRSWDTQYF.

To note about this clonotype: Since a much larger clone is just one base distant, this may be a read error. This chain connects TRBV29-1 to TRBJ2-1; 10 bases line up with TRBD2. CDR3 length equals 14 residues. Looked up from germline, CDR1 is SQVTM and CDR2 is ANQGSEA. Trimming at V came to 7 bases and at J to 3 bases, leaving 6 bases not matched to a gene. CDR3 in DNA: TGCAGCGACGAAATAGCGGGAGGCTACAATGAGCAGTTCTTC. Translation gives CSDEIAGGYNEQFF.

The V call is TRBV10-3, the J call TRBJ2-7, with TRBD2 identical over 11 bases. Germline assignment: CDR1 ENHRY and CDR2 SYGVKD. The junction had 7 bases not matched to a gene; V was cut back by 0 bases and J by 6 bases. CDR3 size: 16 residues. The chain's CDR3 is CAISESFLAGGPEQYF. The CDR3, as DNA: TGTGCCATCAGTGAGTCCTTTCTAGCGGGAGGACCCGAGCAGTACTTC.

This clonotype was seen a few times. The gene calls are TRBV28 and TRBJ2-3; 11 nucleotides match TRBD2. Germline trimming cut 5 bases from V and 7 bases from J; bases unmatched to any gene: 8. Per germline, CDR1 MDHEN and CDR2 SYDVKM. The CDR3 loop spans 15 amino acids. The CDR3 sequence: CASSRGLADDNTQYF. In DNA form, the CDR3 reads TGTGCCAGCAGTAGGGGACTAGCGGACGATAATACGCAGTATTTT.

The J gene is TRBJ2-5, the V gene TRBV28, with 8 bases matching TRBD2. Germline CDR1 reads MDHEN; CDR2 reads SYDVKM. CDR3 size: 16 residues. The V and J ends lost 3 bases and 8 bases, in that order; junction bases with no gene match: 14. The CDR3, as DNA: TGTGCCAGCAGTTTCGGGCTAGCGGGTTCCCTTGACACCCAGTACTTC. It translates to CASSFGLAGSLDTQYF.

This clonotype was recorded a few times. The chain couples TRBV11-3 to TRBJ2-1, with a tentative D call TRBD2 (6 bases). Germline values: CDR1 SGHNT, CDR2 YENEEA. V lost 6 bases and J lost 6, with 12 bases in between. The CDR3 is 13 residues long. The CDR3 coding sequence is TGTGCCAGCAGACAACGGGAGTTCAATGAGCAGTTCTTC. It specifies CASRQREFNEQFF. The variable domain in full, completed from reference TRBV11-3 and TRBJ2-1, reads EAGVVQSPRYKIIEKKQPVAFWCNPISGHNTLYWYLQNLGQGPELLIRYENEEAVDDSQLPKDRFSAERLKGVDSTLKIQPAELGDSAVYLCASRQREFNEQFFGPGTRLTVL.

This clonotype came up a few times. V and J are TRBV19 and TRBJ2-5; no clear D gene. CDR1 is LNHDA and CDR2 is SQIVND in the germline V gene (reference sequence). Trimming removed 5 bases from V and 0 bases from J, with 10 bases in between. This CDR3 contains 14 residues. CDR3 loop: CASSPANNQETQYF. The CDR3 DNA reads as TGTGCCAGTAGTCCAGCGAACAACCAAGAGACCCAGTACTTC.

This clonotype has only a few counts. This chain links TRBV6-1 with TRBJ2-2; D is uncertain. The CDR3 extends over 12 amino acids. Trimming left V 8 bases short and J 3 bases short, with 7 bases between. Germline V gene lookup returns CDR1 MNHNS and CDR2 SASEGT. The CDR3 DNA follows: TGTGCCAGCGGAAGGTACACCGGGGAGCTGTTTTTT. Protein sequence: CASGRYTGELFF.

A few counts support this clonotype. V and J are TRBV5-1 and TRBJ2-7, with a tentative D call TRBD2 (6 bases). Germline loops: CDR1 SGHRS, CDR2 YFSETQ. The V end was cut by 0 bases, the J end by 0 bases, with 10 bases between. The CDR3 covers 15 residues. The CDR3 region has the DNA TGCGCCAGCAGCTTGGAGGCTAGCGACTCCTACGAGCAGTACTTC. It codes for CASSLEASDSYEQYF.

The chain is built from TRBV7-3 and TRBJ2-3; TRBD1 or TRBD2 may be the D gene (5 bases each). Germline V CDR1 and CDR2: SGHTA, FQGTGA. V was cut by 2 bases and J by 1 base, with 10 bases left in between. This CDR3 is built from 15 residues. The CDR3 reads CASSLPVGGTDTQYF. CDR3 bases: TGTGCCAGCAGCTTACCCGTGGGGGGCACAGATACGCAGTATTTT.

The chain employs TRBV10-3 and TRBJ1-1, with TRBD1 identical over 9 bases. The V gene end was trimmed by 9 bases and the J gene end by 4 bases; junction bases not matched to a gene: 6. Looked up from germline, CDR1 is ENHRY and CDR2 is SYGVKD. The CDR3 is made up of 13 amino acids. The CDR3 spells CAIRDRAGTEAFF. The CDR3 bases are TGTGCCATTCGGGACAGGGCTGGCACTGAAGCTTTCTTT.

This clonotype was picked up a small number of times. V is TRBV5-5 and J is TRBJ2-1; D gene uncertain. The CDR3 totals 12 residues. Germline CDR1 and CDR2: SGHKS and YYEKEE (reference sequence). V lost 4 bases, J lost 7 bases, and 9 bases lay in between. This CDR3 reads CASSMLGNEQFF. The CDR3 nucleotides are TGTGCCAGCAGCATGTTGGGGAATGAGCAGTTCTTC.

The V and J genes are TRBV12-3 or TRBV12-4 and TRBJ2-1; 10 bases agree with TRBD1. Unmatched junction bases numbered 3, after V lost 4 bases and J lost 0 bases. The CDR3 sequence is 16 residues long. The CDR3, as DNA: TGTGCCAGCAGTTGGACAGGGGGGGGCTCCTACAATGAGCAGTTCTTC. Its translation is CASSWTGGGSYNEQFF.

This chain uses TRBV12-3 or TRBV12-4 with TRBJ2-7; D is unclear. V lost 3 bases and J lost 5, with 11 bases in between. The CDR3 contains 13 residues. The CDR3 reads CASSFKDGDEQYF. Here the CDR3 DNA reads TGTGCCAGCAGTTTCAAGGACGGAGACGAGCAGTACTTC.

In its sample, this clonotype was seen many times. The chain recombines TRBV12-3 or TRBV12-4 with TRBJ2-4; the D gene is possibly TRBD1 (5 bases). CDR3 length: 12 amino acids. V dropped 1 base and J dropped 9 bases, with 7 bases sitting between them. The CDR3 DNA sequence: TGTGCCAGCAGTTTAGGAACAGGCATTCAGTACTTC. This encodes CASSLGTGIQYF.

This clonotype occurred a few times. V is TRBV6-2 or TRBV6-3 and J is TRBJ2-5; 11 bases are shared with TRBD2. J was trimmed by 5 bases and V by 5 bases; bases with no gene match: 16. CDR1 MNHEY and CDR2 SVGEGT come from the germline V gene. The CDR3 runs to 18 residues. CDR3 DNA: TGTGCCAGCAGTGCCCAACTTTCAACTAGCGGGAGATCGGAGACCCAGTACTTC. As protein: CASSAQLSTSGRSETQYF.

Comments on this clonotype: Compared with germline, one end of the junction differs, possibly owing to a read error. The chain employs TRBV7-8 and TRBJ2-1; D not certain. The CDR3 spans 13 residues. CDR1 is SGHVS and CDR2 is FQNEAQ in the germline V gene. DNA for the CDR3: TGTGCCAGCAGCGCCCTTGGGCCGACTGAGCTGTTCTTC. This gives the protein CASSALGPTELFF.

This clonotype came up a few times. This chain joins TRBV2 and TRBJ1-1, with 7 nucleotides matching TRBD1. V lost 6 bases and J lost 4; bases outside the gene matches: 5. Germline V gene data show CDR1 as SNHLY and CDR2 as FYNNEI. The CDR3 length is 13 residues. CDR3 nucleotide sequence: TGTGCCAGCAGGGAGGGGGCTGGCACTGAAGCTTTCTTT. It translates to CASREGAGTEAFF.